Listed below are T cell receptor beta chains from one sample, sequenced in a study of T cell repertoires in cytomegalovirus infection. These TCRs are of unknown antigen specificity. Via MiXCR, TCRdb re-called the reads, giving one row per CDR3 protein. The sample gives about 770,000 distinct CDR3 sequences, about 29% of which show up once; around 13% is in the top ten. The source was cultured CD8+ T cells from PBMCs, collected from culture after CMV antigen stimulation. Source of these receptors: a human donor in good health (CMV status not recorded). Some clones in this sample may be carry-over from other donors' samples. The CDR3 runs from the conserved cysteine through the conserved F or W. Fields, in order: V gene, clone size, J gene, D gene, CDR3 DNA, CDR3 protein. The D gene is left open where the match is weak. A row's size may be missing; if present it is once, few, many or a size class.

V: TRBV19
size: few
J: TRBJ2-1
D: .
DNA: TGTGCCAGGGGGGGGCCTGGTTACAATGAGCAGTTCTTC
CDR3: CARGGPGYNEQFF

V: TRBV12-3/TRBV12-4
size: .
J: TRBJ2-2
D: .
DNA: TGTGCCAGCAGGGGGATCTCGAACACCGGGGAGCTGTTTTTT
CDR3: CASRGISNTGELFF

V: TRBV5-6
size: .
J: TRBJ2-2
D: .
DNA: TGTGCCAGCAGCTTGGGACAGATTTGGGTCACCGGGGAGCTGTTTTTT
CDR3: CASSLGQIWVTGELFF

V: TRBV7-2
size: .
J: TRBJ1-6
D: .
DNA: TGTGTCAGCAGCATCCTTGGAGCCCACCTCAGCTCCTATAATTCACCCCTCCACTTT
CDR3: CVSSILGAHLSSYNSPLHF

V: TRBV5-6
size: few
J: TRBJ1-2
D: .
DNA: TGTGCCAGCAGCTTCCCGACCGGAGGCTATGGCTACACCTTC
CDR3: CASSFPTGGYGYTF

V: TRBV4-1
size: few
J: TRBJ2-7
D: .
DNA: TGCGCCAGCAGCCAAGATCGGACTACCCAAACCTACGAGCAGTACTTC
CDR3: CASSQDRTTQTYEQYF

V: TRBV12-3/TRBV12-4
size: .
J: TRBJ2-3
D: TRBD2
DNA: TGTGCCAGCAGTTTTGAACTAGCGGGGGGAAGAGGAGATACGCAGTATTTT
CDR3: CASSFELAGGRGDTQYF

V: TRBV5-1
size: many
J: TRBJ1-1
D: .
DNA: TGCGCCAGCAGCTTGGAGGGATACAGGGACACTGAAGCTTTCTTT
CDR3: CASSLEGYRDTEAFF

V: TRBV29-1
size: .
J: TRBJ1-2
D: .
DNA: TGCAGCGTTGAAAAGGGAGGCGGCTACACCTTC
CDR3: CSVEKGGGYTF

V: TRBV19
size: .
J: TRBJ2-1
D: TRBD2
DNA: TGTGCCAGTAGTATTGGACTAGCCGCTGAGCAGTTCTTC
CDR3: CASSIGLAAEQFF

V: TRBV7-9
size: many
J: TRBJ2-5
D: .
DNA: TGTGCCAGCAGCTTAGAAGGCAGGCTACAAGAGACCCAGTACTTC
CDR3: CASSLEGRLQETQYF

V: TRBV6-2/TRBV6-3
size: .
J: TRBJ2-3
D: .
DNA: TGTGCCAGCACGATGGATAGCGTCTTCACAGATACGCAGTATTTT
CDR3: CASTMDSVFTDTQYF

V: TRBV28
size: .
J: TRBJ2-2
D: .
DNA: TGTGCCAGCAGTTTAACAGGGCCCGGGGAGCTGTTTTTT
CDR3: CASSLTGPGELFF

V: TRBV9
size: .
J: TRBJ1-1
D: TRBD1
DNA: TGTGCCAGCATGAATTCAGGGGGACCGAACACTGAAGCTTTCTTT
CDR3: CASMNSGGPNTEAFF

V: TRBV7-9
size: few
J: TRBJ2-7
D: .
DNA: TGTGCCAGCAGCTTAAAGCAGGCAGGGCGATCCTACGAGCAGTACTTC
CDR3: CASSLKQAGRSYEQYF

V: TRBV6-2/TRBV6-3
size: few
J: TRBJ2-1
D: .
DNA: TGTGCCAGCAGTCCCGACACGGGAGCCTACAATGAGCAGTTCTTC
CDR3: CASSPDTGAYNEQFF

V: TRBV12-3/TRBV12-4
size: few
J: TRBJ2-7
D: .
DNA: TGTGCCAGCAGGGCGGACTCCTACGAGCAGTACTTC
CDR3: CASRADSYEQYF

V: TRBV27
size: few
J: TRBJ1-2
D: .
DNA: TGTGCCAGCAGTCTCCTGGGAGGGGGTCGTGGCTACACCTTC
CDR3: CASSLLGGGRGYTF

V: TRBV5-5
size: .
J: TRBJ2-4
D: .
DNA: TGTGCCAGCATACCCCGGGGTCAAGGTATTCAGTACTTC
CDR3: CASIPRGQGIQYF

V: TRBV12-3/TRBV12-4
size: .
J: TRBJ2-5
D: .
DNA: TGTGCCAGCAGCAGGATGGGGGGCGGGGAGACCCAGTACTTC
CDR3: CASSRMGGGETQYF

V: TRBV5-1
size: .
J: TRBJ2-3
D: TRBD1
DNA: TGCGCCAGCAGCAATCCGGGACAGGGGGTGACAGATACGCAGTATTTT
CDR3: CASSNPGQGVTDTQYF

V: TRBV7-6
size: .
J: TRBJ1-1
D: .
DNA: TGTGCCAGCAGCTTATTCGGGGCCATGAACACTGAAGCTTTCTTT
CDR3: CASSLFGAMNTEAFF

V: TRBV12-5
size: .
J: TRBJ1-2
D: .
DNA: TGTGCTAGTGTGGACGGGACGATCTATGGAAGCTACACCTTC
CDR3: CASVDGTIYGSYTF

V: TRBV10-3
size: .
J: TRBJ2-2
D: .
DNA: TGTGCCATCCCCTCACAGACCGACACCGGGGAGCTGTTTTTT
CDR3: CAIPSQTDTGELFF

V: TRBV12-3/TRBV12-4
size: .
J: TRBJ2-3
D: .
DNA: TGTGCCAGCAGCTCTCTCGGGGGACCGGGGGTTGATACGCAGTATTTT
CDR3: CASSSLGGPGVDTQYF

V: TRBV10-3
size: .
J: TRBJ1-5
D: TRBD1
DNA: TGTGCCATCCAAGGACAGGCCAATCAGCCCCGGCATTTT
CDR3: CAIQGQANQPRHF

V: TRBV4-1
size: .
J: TRBJ2-7
D: TRBD1
DNA: TGCGCCAGCAGCCAGGAGGACAGGGGTGGCGAGCAGTACTTC
CDR3: CASSQEDRGGEQYF

V: TRBV5-6
size: few
J: TRBJ1-3
D: TRBD1
DNA: TGTGCCAGCAGCGGAACAGGGGATGGATTAGACACCATATATTTT
CDR3: CASSGTGDGLDTIYF

V: TRBV27
size: few
J: TRBJ2-2
D: .
DNA: TGTGCCAGCAGTTCGAGGGTGGGGTTAGTAAGCGGGGAGCTGTTTTTT
CDR3: CASSSRVGLVSGELFF

V: TRBV27
size: many
J: TRBJ2-7
D: TRBD1
DNA: TGTGCCAGCAGTTTGACAGGGTGGAAATCCTACGAGCAGTACTTC
CDR3: CASSLTGWKSYEQYF

V: TRBV7-2
size: many
J: TRBJ1-2
D: .
DNA: TGTGCCAGCAGCTTAGCGGAAGGGAACTATGGCTACACCTTC
CDR3: CASSLAEGNYGYTF

V: TRBV7-6
size: many
J: TRBJ2-3
D: TRBD2
DNA: TGTGCCAGCAGCTTAGTCTGGAGTAGCGGGGGGGCCCAATCCGGCACAGATACGCAGTATTTT
CDR3: CASSLVWSSGGAQSGTDTQYF

V: TRBV12-3/TRBV12-4
size: .
J: TRBJ2-2
D: TRBD1
DNA: TGTGCCAGCAGACCCGAAGACAGGGGGGCCGGGGAGCTGTTTTTT
CDR3: CASRPEDRGAGELFF

V: TRBV6-5
size: .
J: TRBJ2-2
D: .
DNA: TGTGCCAGTAGACCTCGAGGGAACACCGGGGAGCTGTTTTTT
CDR3: CASRPRGNTGELFF

V: TRBV6-1
size: .
J: TRBJ1-4
D: .
DNA: TGTGCCAGCGGGAGTTTACAAAAACTGTTTTTT
CDR3: CASGSLQKLFF

V: TRBV20-1
size: .
J: TRBJ2-7
D: .
DNA: TGTAGTGCTAGAGATCGATACTCCTACGAGCAGTACTTC
CDR3: CSARDRYSYEQYF

V: TRBV15
size: .
J: TRBJ1-2
D: .
DNA: TGTGCCACCAGCAGAGATAGTGCAGTCTATGGCTACACCTTC
CDR3: CATSRDSAVYGYTF

V: TRBV12-3/TRBV12-4
size: .
J: TRBJ2-1
D: .
DNA: TGTGCCAGCAGACTTGTCGGGTACAATGAGCAGTTCTTC
CDR3: CASRLVGYNEQFF

V: TRBV5-6
size: .
J: TRBJ1-2
D: TRBD1
DNA: TGTGCCAGCAGCTTGGTCCCAGGGGGTGTAGGATTTCACAACTATGGCTACACCTTC
CDR3: CASSLVPGGVGFHNYGYTF

V: TRBV7-8
size: many
J: TRBJ1-1
D: .
DNA: TGTGCCAGCAGCTTAGTCCTGCCTCCGGGGACTGAAGCTTTCTTT
CDR3: CASSLVLPPGTEAFF

V: TRBV20-1
size: few
J: TRBJ2-1
D: .
DNA: TGCAGTGCCCCGGGGTACAATGAGCAGTTCTTC
CDR3: CSAPGYNEQFF

V: TRBV7-8
size: medium-sized
J: TRBJ1-1
D: .
DNA: TGTGCCAGCAGCCTCTCCTGGGGTAACACTGAAGCTTTCTTT
CDR3: CASSLSWGNTEAFF